The rows below give T cell receptor beta chains drawn from one sample of a study of OX40 agonist ivuxolimab in advanced cancers. TCRdb keeps only in-frame clones here, not all; method: immunoSEQ multiplex PCR. Here the sample spans fewer than 60,000 clones, 85% being singletons. Sample: CD4+ or CD8+ T cells sorted from blood, taken in a trial of the OX40 agonist ivuxolimab. The source of these receptors is an adult with an advanced solid tumor such as melanoma, head and neck, liver or kidney cancer. Each CDR3 is given with its conserved first and last residue. D genes are given only for firm matches. Size is stated for part of the rows, as once, few or many counts, or as a class when the clone is expanded.

NA	once	TRBJ1-1	TRBV9	TGTGCCAGCAGCGTAGGTGTACAGGGAAGCACTGAAGCTTTCTTT	CASSVGVQGSTEAFF
TRBD1	NA	TRBJ2-2	TRBV4-3	TGCGCCAGCAGCCGACGGACAGGGGGCAGCACCGGGGAGCTGTTTTTT	CASSRRTGGSTGELFF
TRBD2	NA	TRBJ2-7	TRBV7-2	TGTGCCAGCAGCTTAGAATGGATAGCGGGGGACTACGAGCAGTACTTC	CASSLEWIAGDYEQYF
NA	few	TRBJ2-7	TRBV7-9	TGTGCCAGCAGCCCGGACGAGCAGTACTTC	CASSPDEQYF
NA	NA	TRBJ2-7	TRBV5-6	TGTGCCAGCAGCTTGGATCTCTCCTACGAGCAGTACTTC	CASSLDLSYEQYF
TRBD1	NA	TRBJ1-1	TRBV9	TGTGCCAGCAGCCCGACAGGGGGCCCCACTGAAGCTTTCTTT	CASSPTGGPTEAFF
NA	NA	TRBJ1-4	TRBV6-6	TGTGCCAGCAGTTACCACAAAGGCGGTAATGAAAAACTGTTTTTT	CASSYHKGGNEKLFF
NA	NA	TRBJ2-1	TRBV28	TGTGCCAGCAGTTTTGGACAGAGCTCCTACAATGAGCAGTTCTTC	CASSFGQSSYNEQFF
NA	NA	TRBJ1-1	TRBV6-5	TGTGCCAGCAGTGTTGCAGGGTGGACTGAAGCTTTCTTT	CASSVAGWTEAFF
NA	NA	TRBJ2-1	TRBV19	TGTGCCAGTGAATCTGGCCCCGAGCAGTTCTTC	CASESGPEQFF
NA	NA	TRBJ1-6	TRBV28	TGTGCCAGCAGTCCTTCCGGATTGACAGTAGATAATTCACCCCTCCACTTT	CASSPSGLTVDNSPLHF
NA	NA	TRBJ2-2	TRBV9	TGTGCCAGCAGCGTTGGTTCCACCGGGGAGCTGTTTTTT	CASSVGSTGELFF
NA	NA	TRBJ1-1	TRBV10-2	TGCGCCAGCAGAGAGGGAACTGAAGCTTTCTTT	CASREGTEAFF
NA	NA	TRBJ1-6	TRBV27	TGTGCCAGCAGTTTAAGGGCAGTTATTAATTCACCCCTCCACTTT	CASSLRAVINSPLHF
TRBD1	NA	TRBJ2-1	TRBV28	TGTGCCAGCAGATCGAACCGGGACAGGGGCCACCATGAGCAGTTCTTC	CASRSNRDRGHHEQFF
NA	NA	TRBJ2-3	TRBV7-8	TGTGCCAGCAGCTCCCAGGGGGGGGTTACAGATACGCAGTATTTT	CASSSQGGVTDTQYF
NA	NA	TRBJ2-3	TRBV7-9	TGTGCCAGCAGCTTAGTCCAAACCCGATTCACAGATACGCAGTATTTT	CASSLVQTRFTDTQYF
NA	NA	TRBJ1-6	TRBV2	TGTGCCAGCAGAGTAACAGCCGGGACCCTTTACCATAATTCACCCCTCCACTTT	CASRVTAGTLYHNSPLHF
NA	NA	TRBJ2-7	TRBV6-1	TGTGCCAGCAGTGGTAGCTACGAGCAGTACTTC	CASSGSYEQYF
NA	NA	TRBJ2-5	TRBV19	TGTGCCAGTAGTATGGCCAGTAACTGGGAGACCCAGTACTTC	CASSMASNWETQYF
TRBD2	NA	TRBJ2-1	TRBV27	TGTGCCAGCAGTTTAGGACTAGCGGGTTACAATGAGCAGTTCTTC	CASSLGLAGYNEQFF
NA	NA	TRBJ2-1	TRBV29-1	TGCAGCGTTGAAGATGCGGACATAAGCTCCTACAATGAGCAGTTCTTC	CSVEDADISSYNEQFF
NA	NA	TRBJ1-2	TRBV5-5	TGTGCCAGCAGCTTGGAGGGGTGGACAGACTATGGCTACACCTTC	CASSLEGWTDYGYTF
NA	NA	TRBJ1-2	TRBV7-6	TGTGCCAGCAGCCCGGGGGGACTTAACTATGGCTACACCTTC	CASSPGGLNYGYTF
NA	NA	TRBJ1-1	TRBV5-4	TGTGCCAGCAGCCCTCTAAACACTGAAGCTTTCTTT	CASSPLNTEAFF
NA	NA	TRBJ1-2	TRBV7-9	TGTGCCAGCAGACCCGAAGGACCCTGGTATGGCTACACCTTC	CASRPEGPWYGYTF
NA	NA	TRBJ1-5	TRBV7-9	TGTGCCAGCAGCGACAGGTCCGTAGACAATCAGCCCCAGCATTTT	CASSDRSVDNQPQHF
NA	NA	TRBJ1-1	TRBV10-2	TGCGCCAGCAGTGAGTTCCAGATTCCAGATGAAGCTTTCTTT	CASSEFQIPDEAFF
NA	once	TRBJ1-5	TRBV7-6	TGTGCCAGCAGCACTAACCCGGGACGCCAAGGGGGTCAGCCCCAGCATTTT	CASSTNPGRQGGQPQHF
NA	NA	TRBJ1-5	TRBV2	TGTGCCAGCAGTGAGGGTCCTAGCAATCAGCCCCAGCATTTT	CASSEGPSNQPQHF
TRBD2	NA	TRBJ2-1	TRBV7-6	TGTGCCAGCGCTTCCTCGGCGGGGGGGATGATTGAGCAGTTCTTC	CASASSAGGMIEQFF
NA	NA	TRBJ1-2	TRBV6-5	TGTGCCAGCAGTTACTCCAACAGTAATTTCCTCGGCTACACCTTC	CASSYSNSNFLGYTF
NA	NA	TRBJ1-5	TRBV19	TGTGCCAGTAGTTATTGGCAGAAGCCCGGGCAGCCCCAGCATTTT	CASSYWQKPGQPQHF
TRBD2	NA	TRBJ2-5	TRBV9	TGTGCCAGCAGCGAAATAGCGGGGGGGCGTTCGACCCAGTACTTC	CASSEIAGGRSTQYF
TRBD2	NA	TRBJ2-1	TRBV7-9	TGTGCCAGCCAGCGGGAGAACCTATACAATGAGCAGTTCTTC	CASQRENLYNEQFF
NA	NA	TRBJ2-1	TRBV9	TGTGCCAGCAGCGGCTCTAGCGAGGTGTTGCGCCTGGTCGAGCAGTTCTTC	CASSGSSEVLRLVEQFF
NA	NA	TRBJ2-5	TRBV6-5	TGTGCCAGCAGTTACATCGGTGCTCGGGGAGAGACCCAGTACTTC	CASSYIGARGETQYF
TRBD1	NA	TRBJ2-3	TRBV15	TGTGCCACCAGCGTTCGAGACAGGGGACCCACAGATACGCAGTATTTT	CATSVRDRGPTDTQYF
TRBD2	once	TRBJ2-3	TRBV13	TGTGCCAGCAGCCTGGGACTAACCTCGAGCACAGATACGCAGTATTTT	CASSLGLTSSTDTQYF
NA	NA	TRBJ2-7	TRBV7-9	TGTGCCAGCAGCACGGGACCGGGGCTCCTCCACGAGCAGTACTTC	CASSTGPGLLHEQYF
NA	NA	TRBJ2-5	TRBV6-5	TGTGCCAGCAGTTCCCTCGGACCGAGCCGGGAGACCCAGTACTTC	CASSSLGPSRETQYF
TRBD2	NA	TRBJ2-3	TRBV7-9	TGTGCCAGCAGCAAGGGACTAGTCGGGACTGATACGCAGTATTTT	CASSKGLVGTDTQYF
NA	once	TRBJ1-1	TRBV6-5	TGTGCCAGCAGTTACGAAGTGAACACTGAAGCTTTCTTT	CASSYEVNTEAFF
NA	NA	TRBJ2-7	TRBV9	TGTGCCAGCAGCATTTCCACGGGGTTCTACGAGCAGTACTTC	CASSISTGFYEQYF
NA	NA	TRBJ2-1	TRBV27	TGTGCCAGCAGTCGCTCCTACAATGAGCAGTTCTTC	CASSRSYNEQFF
TRBD1	once	TRBJ1-4	TRBV27	TGTGCCACCACTTCCGGGACAGGGAATGAAAAACTGTTTTTT	CATTSGTGNEKLFF
NA	NA	TRBJ1-1	TRBV28	TGTGCCAGCAGTTTCCGGCATTTAGCTTTCTTT	CASSFRHLAFF
NA	NA	TRBJ2-5	TRBV27	TGTGCCAGCAGACCAAGGGGTCTGGAGACCCAGTACTTC	CASRPRGLETQYF
NA	NA	TRBJ2-2	TRBV7-2	TGTGCCAGCAGTGAAACATACGGTATTGGGGCCGGGGAGCTGTTTTTT	CASSETYGIGAGELFF
NA	NA	TRBJ2-1	TRBV14	TGTGCCAGCAGCCAAGTCTCGGAGCATCAGTTCTTC	CASSQVSEHQFF
TRBD2	once	TRBJ2-3	TRBV15	TGTGCCACCAGCAGAGAGGGAGGGGTATACGATACGCAGTATTTT	CATSREGGVYDTQYF
TRBD1	NA	TRBJ2-7	TRBV9	TGTGCCAGCAGCGGTGACAGGGGAGAGCAGTACTTC	CASSGDRGEQYF
NA	NA	TRBJ1-1	TRBV10-1	TGCGCCAGCAGTGAGTTGAACCGGGGGACTGAAGCTTTCTTT	CASSELNRGTEAFF